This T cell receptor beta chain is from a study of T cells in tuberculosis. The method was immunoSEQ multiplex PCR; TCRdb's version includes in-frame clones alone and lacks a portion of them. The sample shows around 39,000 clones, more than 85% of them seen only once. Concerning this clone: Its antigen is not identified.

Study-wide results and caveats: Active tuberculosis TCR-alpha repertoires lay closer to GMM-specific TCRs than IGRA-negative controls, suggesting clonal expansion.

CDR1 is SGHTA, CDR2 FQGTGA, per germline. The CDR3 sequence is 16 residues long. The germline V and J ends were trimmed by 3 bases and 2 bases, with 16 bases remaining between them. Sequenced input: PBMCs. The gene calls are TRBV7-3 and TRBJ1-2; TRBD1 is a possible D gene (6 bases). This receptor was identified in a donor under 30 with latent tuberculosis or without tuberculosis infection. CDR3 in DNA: TGTGCCAGCAGCTTCGGGGGGCTGGAAGCCAACTATGGCTACACCTTC. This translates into CASSFGGLEANYGYTF.